The 21 T cell receptor beta chains presented below share a single source sample, sequenced in a study of blood T cell repertoires in COVID-19. Assay used: immunoSEQ multiplex PCR; TCRdb lists only in-frame clones, some missing. The table records about 140,000 clones, 88% of them present only once. Source material: peripheral blood. These receptors all come from a woman aged 60 to 75 with acute or convalescent COVID-19.

This chain links TRBV6-5 with TRBJ1-5, with D perhaps matching TRBD1 (5 bases). The V end lost 11 bases, the J end lost 1 base, and 12 bases lay between the germline ends. CDR3 length: 13 amino acids. Germline lookup yields CDR1 MNHEY and CDR2 SVGAGI. The CDR3 DNA reads as TGTGCCGGTGGGGCAGGCAGCAATCAGCCCCAGCATTTT. Residues: CAGGAGSNQPQHF.

This clone was seen a single time. The rearrangement uses TRBV7-2 and TRBJ2-5, with D possibly matching TRBD2 (6 bases). The germline V and J ends were trimmed by 5 bases and 5 bases, with 9 bases remaining between them. This CDR3 has 12 residues. Germline V CDR1 and CDR2: SGHTA, FQGNSA. CDR3 DNA: TGTGCCAGCAGCACTAGCCTGGAGACCCAGTACTTC. Translated: CASSTSLETQYF.

The rearrangement joins TRBV7-9 to TRBJ1-6; tentative D call: TRBD1 (5 bases). Trimming removed 5 bases from V and 7 bases from J, with 21 bases in between. Germline assignment: CDR1 SEHNR and CDR2 FQNEAQ (reference sequence). This CDR3 comprises 17 residues. CDR3 sequence reads: CASSPGWGGAKNSPLHF. The CDR3 DNA follows: TGTGCCAGCAGCCCTGGGTGGGGCGGAGCTAAAAATTCACCCCTCCACTTT.

The sample holds one count of this clone. This sequence joins TRBV7-8 and TRBJ1-4; 8 positions match TRBD1. The CDR3 consists of 16 residues. Germline V gene data show CDR1 as SGHVS and CDR2 as FQNEAQ. V lost 1 base to trimming and J lost 8 bases; unmatched junction nucleotides: 9. CDR3 nucleotide sequence: TGTGCCAGCAGCTTAGTGACGACAGGGGCTTGGGAAAAACTGTTTTTT. It is translated as CASSLVTTGAWEKLFF.

This chain links TRBV7-8 with TRBJ1-2, with D maybe TRBD1 (5 bases). The length of the CDR3 is 16 residues. Germline V gene sequence: CDR1 SGHVS, CDR2 FQNEAQ. V was shortened by 1 base and J by 3 bases, with 15 bases between the two germline ends. The DNA of the CDR3 is TGTGCCAGCAGCTTAGTCGCGGCGACAGTCTACTATGGCTACACCTTC. This codes for CASSLVAATVYYGYTF.

A few counts support this clone. The gene calls are TRBV19 and TRBJ1-6; 10 nucleotides align to TRBD1. Trimming at V came to 5 bases and at J to 3 bases, leaving 7 bases not matched to a gene. This CDR3 region has 17 residues. Germline V gene data show CDR1 as LNHDA and CDR2 as SQIVND (reference sequence). Written as DNA, the CDR3 is TGTGCCAGTAGTTTGGACAGGGGGAGAGGCTATAATTCACCCCTCCACTTT. As protein: CASSLDRGRGYNSPLHF.

The V and J genes are TRBV24-1 and TRBJ1-1, with D possibly TRBD1 on 6 matching bases. The CDR3 length is 13 residues. V gave up 8 bases and J gave up 4 bases, with 13 bases separating them. Germline V gives CDR1 KGHDR, CDR2 SFDVKD. The CDR3 DNA sequence: TGTGCCACCATTAACAGCAGGGGCACTGAAGCTTTCTTT. Residues: CATINSRGTEAFF.

V gene TRBV7-3 combines with J gene TRBJ1-1; 11 nucleotides align to TRBD1. Germline V lookup: CDR1 SGHTA, CDR2 FQGTGA. With V trimmed by 5 bases and J by 7 bases, 6 bases remained unmatched. CDR3 length: 14 residues. CDR3 bases: TGTGCCAGCAGCCAGGACAGGGGGCGCGGTGAAGCTTTCTTT. The encoded protein is CASSQDRGRGEAFF.

This chain connects TRBV12-3 or TRBV12-4 to TRBJ1-5; 7 bases match TRBD1. The junction had 3 bases not matched to a gene; V was cut back by 7 bases and J by 6 bases. The CDR3 consists of 12 residues. The CDR3: CASTRGVQPQHF. CDR3 bases: TGTGCCAGCACCAGGGGGGTTCAGCCCCAGCATTTT.

This rearrangement joins TRBV7-2 to TRBJ1-2; D gene unclear. The length of the CDR3 is 16 residues. Germline CDR1 is SGHTA and CDR2 is FQGNSA. V shed 1 base and J shed 0 bases, with 12 bases lying between them. The CDR3 here is CASSLDSQIPNYGYTF. Written as DNA, the CDR3 is TGTGCCAGCAGCTTAGATTCCCAGATCCCTAACTATGGCTACACCTTC.

V usage is TRBV9 and J usage is TRBJ1-5; D not certain. Deletions cut 0 bases from V and 7 bases from J, with 11 bases between. The CDR3 is 14 amino acids. The germline V gene encodes CDR1 SGDLS and CDR2 YYNGEE. The DNA of the CDR3 is TGTGCCAGCAGCGTAGGAGGAGAGGAACAGCCCCAGCATTTT. This encodes CASSVGGEEQPQHF.

J is TRBJ2-3 and V is TRBV6-6, with 8 bases fitting TRBD2. This CDR3 region has 14 residues. Germline-derived CDR1 and CDR2 are MNHNY and SVGAGI (reference sequence). V shed 8 bases, J shed 7 bases, and the junction held 11 bases outside the gene matches. The CDR3 here is CASGPSGGANTQYF. The CDR3 nucleotides are TGTGCCAGCGGCCCCAGCGGGGGTGCCAATACGCAGTATTTT.

The chain links TRBV18 to TRBJ2-7; 8 bases align to TRBD1. Germline lookup yields CDR1 KGHSH and CDR2 LQKENI. V gave up 5 bases and J gave up 5 bases; unmatched junction bases: 8. The CDR3 loop spans 14 amino acids. The CDR3 region has the DNA TGTGCCAGCTCATTCGGACAGGGAAGGGACGAGCAGTACTTC. Translation gives CASSFGQGRDEQYF.

The chain employs TRBV4-3 and TRBJ2-1; TRBD1 might be the D (5 bases). Germline V CDR1 and CDR2: LGHNA, YSLEER. The CDR3 runs 15 residues. V was clipped by 0 bases and J by 6 bases, with 12 bases between them. The CDR3 loop reads CASSQEPQGGNEQFF. The CDR3 DNA reads TGCGCCAGCAGCCAAGAGCCCCAGGGCGGCAATGAGCAGTTCTTC.

V gene TRBV25-1 combines with J gene TRBJ2-2; D perhaps matches TRBD2 (6 bases). Germline CDR1 MGHDK, CDR2 SYGVNS. Trimming shortened V by 2 bases and J by 4 bases, and 14 bases separated the two germline ends. This CDR3 is built from 16 residues. Here the CDR3 reads CASSEPSGPSTGELFF. In DNA, the CDR3 is TGTGCCAGCAGTGAACCGAGCGGGCCCAGCACCGGGGAGCTGTTTTTT.

This clone was seen a handful of times. This sequence joins TRBV27 and TRBJ2-1, with 11 bases identical to TRBD2. The CDR3 totals 17 residues. Germline CDR1 and CDR2: MNHEY and SMNVEV (reference sequence). The J segment lost 2 bases and the V segment lost 4 bases, leaving 7 bases of the junction unmatched. The CDR3 nucleotides are TGTGCCAGCAGTTCCCCCCTAGCGGGGGGAACCTACAATGAGCAGTTCTTC. This sequence encodes CASSSPLAGGTYNEQFF.

This clone has only one observation. The genes are TRBV19 and TRBJ1-4; a weak D match, TRBD1 (6 bases). The CDR3 sequence is 15 residues long. Between the trimmed V and J ends, which lost 7 bases and 1 base, there was a span of 13 bases. CDR1 and CDR2 from the germline V gene are LNHDA and SQIVND (reference sequence). The CDR3 here is CASNPQGRTNEKLFF. In DNA, the CDR3 is TGTGCCAGTAACCCACAGGGAAGAACTAATGAAAAACTGTTTTTT.

As concerns this clone: Sequence at one end of the junction differs from germline and may be a read error. V and J are TRBV7-7 and TRBJ2-2; D is perhaps TRBD2 (6 bases). The germline gives CDR1 SSHAT, CDR2 FNYEAQ (reference sequence). The CDR3 is 11 amino acids. The CDR3 nucleotides read TGTGCTAGCAGCTTAGCGGACTGGCCGTTTTTT. Encoded protein: CASSLADWPFF.

The chain recombines TRBV3-1 (or the pseudogene TRBV3-2) with TRBJ1-6; the D is unclear. The CDR3 contains 14 residues. V gave up 1 base and J gave up 6 bases, with 7 bases separating them. The V gene's germline CDR1 is LGHDT and CDR2 YNNKEL (reference sequence). CDR3 sequence reads: CASSQATSNSPLHF. The CDR3 DNA follows: TGTGCCAGCAGCCAAGCGACATCTAATTCACCCCTCCACTTT.

The rearrangement uses TRBV6-6 and TRBJ1-3; 7 nucleotides align to TRBD1. With V trimmed by 4 bases and J by 4 bases, 10 bases remained unmatched. This CDR3 region has 16 residues. CDR1 is MNHNY and CDR2 is SVGAGI in the germline V gene (reference sequence). The CDR3 DNA sequence: TGTGCCAGCAGTTCCAGGGGGGACTCGGGGGGAAACACCATATATTTT. Translating it yields CASSSRGDSGGNTIYF.

The gene calls are TRBV28 and TRBJ2-3; D ambiguous. V dropped 3 bases and J dropped 0 bases, with 7 bases sitting between them. The CDR3 spans 14 residues. CDR1 and CDR2 from the germline V gene are MDHEN and SYDVKM. CDR3 nucleotides: TGTGCCAGCAGTTTCCTGGAGAGCACAGATACGCAGTATTTT. Its protein product is CASSFLESTDTQYF.